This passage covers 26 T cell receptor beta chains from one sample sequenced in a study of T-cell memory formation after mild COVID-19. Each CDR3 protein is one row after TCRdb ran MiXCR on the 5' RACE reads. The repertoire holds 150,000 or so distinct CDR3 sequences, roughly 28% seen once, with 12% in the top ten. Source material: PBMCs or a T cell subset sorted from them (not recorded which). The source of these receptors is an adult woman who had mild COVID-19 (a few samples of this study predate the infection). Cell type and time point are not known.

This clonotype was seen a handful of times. The chain's CDR3 is CAISESTPGRETQYF. The CDR3 DNA reads as TGTGCCATCAGTGAGTCGACCCCGGGTCGGGAGACCCAGTACTTC. The chain uses TRBV10-3 and TRBJ2-5; no definite D call. Trimming pared 0 bases from V and 5 bases from J, leaving 13 bases between. The CDR3 spans 15 residues. The germline gives CDR1 ENHRY, CDR2 SYGVKD.

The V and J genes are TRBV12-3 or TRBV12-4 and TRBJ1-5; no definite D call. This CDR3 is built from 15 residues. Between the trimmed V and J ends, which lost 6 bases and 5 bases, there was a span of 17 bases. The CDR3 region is CASSSTLSADQPQHF. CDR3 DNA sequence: TGTGCCAGCAGCTCCACCCTCTCGGCCGATCAGCCCCAGCATTTT.

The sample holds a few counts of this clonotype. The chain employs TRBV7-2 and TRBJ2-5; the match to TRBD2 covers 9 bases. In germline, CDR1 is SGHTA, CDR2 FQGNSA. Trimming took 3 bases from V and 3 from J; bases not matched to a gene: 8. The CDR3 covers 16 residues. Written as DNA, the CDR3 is TGTGCCAGCAGCTTCTCGGGCGGGAGGGTAAAAGAGACCCAGTACTTC. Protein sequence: CASSFSGGRVKETQYF.

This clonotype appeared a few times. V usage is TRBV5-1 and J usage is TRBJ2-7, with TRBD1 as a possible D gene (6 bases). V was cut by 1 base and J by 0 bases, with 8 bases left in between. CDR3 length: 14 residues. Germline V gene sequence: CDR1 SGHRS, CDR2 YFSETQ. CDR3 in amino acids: CASSLTGISYEQYF. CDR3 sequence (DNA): TGCGCCAGCAGCTTGACAGGGATCTCCTACGAGCAGTACTTC. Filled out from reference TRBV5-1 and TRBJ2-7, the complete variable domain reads KAGVTQTPRYLIKTRGQQVTLSCSPISGHRSVSWYQQTPGQGLQFLFEYFSETQRNKGNFPGRFSGRQFSNSRSEMNVSTLELGDSALYLCASSLTGISYEQYFGPGTRLTVT.

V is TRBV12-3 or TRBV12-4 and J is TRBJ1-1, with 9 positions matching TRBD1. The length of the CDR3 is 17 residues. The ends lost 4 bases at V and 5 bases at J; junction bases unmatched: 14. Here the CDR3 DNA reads TGTGCCAGCAGTTGGAGGGACAGGGTGATTGATTATACTGAAGCTTTCTTT. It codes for CASSWRDRVIDYTEAFF.

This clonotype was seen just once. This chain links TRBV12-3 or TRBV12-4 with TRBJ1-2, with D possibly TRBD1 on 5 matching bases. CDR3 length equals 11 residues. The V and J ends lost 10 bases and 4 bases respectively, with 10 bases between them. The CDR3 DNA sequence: TGTGCCACCAGGACACCCTATGGCTACACCTTC. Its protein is CATRTPYGYTF.

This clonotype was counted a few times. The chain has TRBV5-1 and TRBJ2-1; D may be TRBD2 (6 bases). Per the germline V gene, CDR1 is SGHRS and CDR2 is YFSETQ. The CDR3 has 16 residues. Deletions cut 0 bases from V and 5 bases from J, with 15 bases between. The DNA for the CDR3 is TGCGCCAGCAGCTTGGCCGGGGCTAGCGTCAACAATGAGCAGTTCTTC. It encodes CASSLAGASVNNEQFF.

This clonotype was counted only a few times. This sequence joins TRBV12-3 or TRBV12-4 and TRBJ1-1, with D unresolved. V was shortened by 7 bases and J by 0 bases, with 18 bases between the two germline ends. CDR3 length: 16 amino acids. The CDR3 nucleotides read TGTGCCAGCACCCGAATCGCGGGCAGAGTGAACACTGAAGCTTTCTTT. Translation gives CASTRIAGRVNTEAFF.

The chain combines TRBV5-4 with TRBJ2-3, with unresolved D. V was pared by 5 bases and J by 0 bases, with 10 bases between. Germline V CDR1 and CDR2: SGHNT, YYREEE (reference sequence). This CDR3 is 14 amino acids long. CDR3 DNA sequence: TGTGCCAGCAGACTTACAGCTAGCACAGATACGCAGTATTTT. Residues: CASRLTASTDTQYF. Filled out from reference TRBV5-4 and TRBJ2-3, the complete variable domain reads ETGVTQSPTHLIKTRGQQVTLRCSSQSGHNTVSWYQQALGQGPQFIFQYYREEENGRGNFPPRFSGLQFPNYSSELNVNALELDDSALYLCASRLTASTDTQYFGPGTRLTVL.

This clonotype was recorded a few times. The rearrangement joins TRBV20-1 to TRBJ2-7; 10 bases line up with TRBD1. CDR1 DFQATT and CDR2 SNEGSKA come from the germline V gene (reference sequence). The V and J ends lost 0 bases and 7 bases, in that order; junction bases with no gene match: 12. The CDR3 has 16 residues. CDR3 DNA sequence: TGCAGTGCTAGAGATCAGTGGGGACAGGGGATGGGGGAGCAGTACTTC. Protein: CSARDQWGQGMGEQYF.

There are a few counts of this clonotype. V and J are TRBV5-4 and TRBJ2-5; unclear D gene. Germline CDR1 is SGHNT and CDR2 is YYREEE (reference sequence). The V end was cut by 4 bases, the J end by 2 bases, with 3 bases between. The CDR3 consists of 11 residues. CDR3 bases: TGTGCCAGCAGCCAGCAAGAGACCCAGTACTTC. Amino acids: CASSQQETQYF.

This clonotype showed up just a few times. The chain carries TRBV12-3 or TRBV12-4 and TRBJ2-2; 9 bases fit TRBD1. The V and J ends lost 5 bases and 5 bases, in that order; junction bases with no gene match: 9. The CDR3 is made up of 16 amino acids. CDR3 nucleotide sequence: TGTGCCAGCAGTCTGGGGGGACAGGGACTTACCGGGGAGCTGTTTTTT. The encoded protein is CASSLGGQGLTGELFF.

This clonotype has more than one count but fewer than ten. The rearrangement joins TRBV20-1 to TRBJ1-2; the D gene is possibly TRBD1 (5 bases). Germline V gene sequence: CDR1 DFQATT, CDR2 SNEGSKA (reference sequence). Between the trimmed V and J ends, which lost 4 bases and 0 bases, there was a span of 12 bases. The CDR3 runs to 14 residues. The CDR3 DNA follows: TGCAGTGCTATGGGCCAGGGAACTAACTATGGCTACACCTTC. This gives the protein CSAMGQGTNYGYTF.

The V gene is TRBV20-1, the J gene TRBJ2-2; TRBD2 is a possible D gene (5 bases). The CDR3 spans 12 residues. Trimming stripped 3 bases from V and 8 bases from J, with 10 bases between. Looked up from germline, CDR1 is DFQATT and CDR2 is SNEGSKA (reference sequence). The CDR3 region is CSARETSGELFF. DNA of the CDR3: TGCAGTGCTAGGGAAACTAGTGGGGAGCTGTTTTTT.

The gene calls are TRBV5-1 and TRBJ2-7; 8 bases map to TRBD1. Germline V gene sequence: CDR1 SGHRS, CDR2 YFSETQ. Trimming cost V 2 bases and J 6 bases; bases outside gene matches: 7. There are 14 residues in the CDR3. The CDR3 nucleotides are TGCGCCAGCAGCTTAGACCTGGACAGGGCCGAGCAGTACTTC. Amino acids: CASSLDLDRAEQYF.

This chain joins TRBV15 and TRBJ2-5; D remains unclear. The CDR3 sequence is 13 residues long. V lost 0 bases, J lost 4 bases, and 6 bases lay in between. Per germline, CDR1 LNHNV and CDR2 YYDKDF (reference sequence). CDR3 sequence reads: CATSRDLRETQYF. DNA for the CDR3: TGTGCCACCAGCAGAGATCTTCGAGAGACCCAGTACTTC.

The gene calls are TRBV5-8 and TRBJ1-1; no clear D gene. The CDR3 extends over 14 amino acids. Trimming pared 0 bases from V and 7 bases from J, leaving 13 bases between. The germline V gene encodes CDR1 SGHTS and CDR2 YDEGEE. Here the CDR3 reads CASSLGGLRVEAFF. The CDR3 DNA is TGTGCCAGCAGCTTGGGTGGGTTGAGAGTTGAAGCTTTCTTT.

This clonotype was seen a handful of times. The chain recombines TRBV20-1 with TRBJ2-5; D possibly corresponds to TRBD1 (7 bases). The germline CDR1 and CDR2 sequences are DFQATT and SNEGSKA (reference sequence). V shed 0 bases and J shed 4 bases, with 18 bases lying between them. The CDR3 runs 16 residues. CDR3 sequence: CSARDPWDSGGETQYF. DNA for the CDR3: TGCAGTGCTAGAGATCCTTGGGACTCAGGGGGAGAGACCCAGTACTTC.

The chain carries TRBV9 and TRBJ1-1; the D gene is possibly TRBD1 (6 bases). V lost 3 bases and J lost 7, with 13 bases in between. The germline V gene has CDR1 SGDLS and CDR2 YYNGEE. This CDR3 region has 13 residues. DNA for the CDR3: TGTGCCAGCAGCGCGTTACCGGACAGTGAAGCTTTCTTT. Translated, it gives CASSALPDSEAFF.

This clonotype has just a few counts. The CDR3 here is CASSERESYLYGYTF. The DNA of the CDR3 is TGTGCCAGCAGTGAACGTGAGAGTTACCTTTATGGCTACACCTTC. The genes are TRBV25-1 and TRBJ1-2; D call uncertain. The V gene lost 2 bases and the J gene lost 5 bases, with 15 bases spanning the gap. There are 15 residues in the CDR3. Germline V lookup: CDR1 MGHDK, CDR2 SYGVNS.

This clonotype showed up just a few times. CDR3 coding DNA: TGCAGCGTGATTGGGGGATCGAACACTGAAGCTTTCTTT. As protein: CSVIGGSNTEAFF. The chain joins TRBV29-1 to TRBJ1-1; D possibly corresponds to TRBD1 (5 bases). Trimming left V 6 bases short and J 1 base short, with 12 bases between. Germline assignment: CDR1 SQVTM and CDR2 ANQGSEA. The CDR3 is 13 amino acids.

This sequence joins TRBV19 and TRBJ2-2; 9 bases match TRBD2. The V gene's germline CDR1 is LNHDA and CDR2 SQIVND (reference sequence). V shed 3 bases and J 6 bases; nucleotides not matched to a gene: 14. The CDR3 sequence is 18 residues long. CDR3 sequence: CASSIRVAGGPRPGELFF. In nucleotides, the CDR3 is TGTGCCAGTAGTATTCGTGTGGCGGGAGGGCCGAGGCCCGGGGAGCTGTTTTTT.

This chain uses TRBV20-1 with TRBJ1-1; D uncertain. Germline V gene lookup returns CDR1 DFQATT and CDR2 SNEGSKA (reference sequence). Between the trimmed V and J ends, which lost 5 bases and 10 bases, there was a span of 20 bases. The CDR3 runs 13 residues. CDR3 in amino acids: CSAPSRLGEGAFF. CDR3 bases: TGCAGTGCTCCTTCCCGGCTCGGGGAGGGAGCTTTCTTT.

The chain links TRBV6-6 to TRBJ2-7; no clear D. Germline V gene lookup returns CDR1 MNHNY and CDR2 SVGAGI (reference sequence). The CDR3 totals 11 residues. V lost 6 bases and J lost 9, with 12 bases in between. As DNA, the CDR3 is TGTGCCAGCAGATCTCAAGTATGGCAGTACTTC. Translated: CASRSQVWQYF.

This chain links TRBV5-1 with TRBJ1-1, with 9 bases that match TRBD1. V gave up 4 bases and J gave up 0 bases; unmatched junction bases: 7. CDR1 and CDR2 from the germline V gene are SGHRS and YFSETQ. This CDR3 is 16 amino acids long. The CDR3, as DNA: TGCGCCAGCAGCCGAGGACAGGGGTATATGAACACTGAAGCTTTCTTT. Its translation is CASSRGQGYMNTEAFF.

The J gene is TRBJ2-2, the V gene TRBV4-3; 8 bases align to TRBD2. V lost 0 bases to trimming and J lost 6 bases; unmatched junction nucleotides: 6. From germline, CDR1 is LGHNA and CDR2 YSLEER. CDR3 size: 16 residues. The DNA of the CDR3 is TGCGCCAGCAGCCAAGAACCGGGAGGGAGGGCCGGGGAGCTGTTTTTT. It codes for CASSQEPGGRAGELFF.